The entry below describes one TCR beta chain. This clone was counted a few times. What this receptor recognizes is not known. Per-base quality was not reported, and no clone a single base away is much larger than it. Each donor gave one peripheral blood draw, averaging approximately 0.11 L, which was collected into heparinised tubes. Naive, central memory, regulatory and stem cell-like memory CD4+ T cells were sorted on a BD FACSAria II using a panel including CD45RO, CCR7, CD25, CD127, CD95 and CD27. Purity was above 95% for every sorted population. Right away, PBMCs were isolated by Lymphoprep density gradient centrifugation and were stained directly, with no culture step. To minimize batch effects, samples were stained and sorted in pairs, one healthy donor with one patient per experiment. The entire amount of isolated RNA was reverse transcribed using the High Capacity cDNA Reverse Transcription Kit, so the sequenced TCRB transcripts were expressed ones. Deep immunoSEQ sequencing was performed on naive, central memory and regulatory T cell samples, with an average of approximately 3.9 million total reads per sample. After sorted cells were lysed in RLT buffer, RNA was extracted with DNase-treated RNeasy Micro or Mini kits, with the choice depending on cell number. To prevent cross-contamination, every cell subset was processed on its own, while patient and healthy donor samples were processed together. The immunoSEQ multiplex PCR was used to amplify TCRB sequences from cDNA, yielding 87-bp fragments that span the CDR3 region. Sequencing of the amplicons was performed on the Illumina HiSeq platform. From the authors' description of their analysis: PCR bias was computationally corrected using synthetic template baselines, reads within Hamming distance 2 were collapsed, and singletons that could not be merged were discarded. Reads were aligned against IMGT to assign V, D and J genes, CDR3 length and insertions or deletions at six rearrangement sites. Within each subset, clonotype counts were normalized to the number of sorted cells before true diversity and Gini coefficients were calculated with the tcR R package. The overlap coefficient, calculated on TCRB nucleotide sequences, was used to quantify repertoire sharing. The table was pulled from immuneACCESS by TCRdb, which kept in-frame rearrangements only. Such tables lose some clones; where checked, under half of the loss comes from unresolved V genes, and the rest has no known cause. Clone size and V and J calls were adopted from that table, with D and trimming inferred from the DNA. Counted in this sample were fewer than 400,000 clones; around 9.3% of them appeared once. The leading ten clones occupy about 1% of the sample.

This entry is derived from a study of beta chain features in type 1 diabetes (dated by TCRdb to the late 2010s). Turning to the overall study: No differences in mean age, gender distribution, total cell number or subset yield were found between patients and healthy donors. A total of approximately 100,000,000 sorted cells were examined across all samples, and the number of cells per subset was strongly correlated with RNA yield. Whereas all 30 or so donors provided naive and central memory subsets, regulatory and stem cell-like memory subsets were isolated from just 8 patients and about eight healthy donors. In the study, TCRB repertoires of sorted circulating CD4+ T cell subsets from recently diagnosed type 1 diabetes patients were compared with those of matched healthy donors. Overall results and qualifications from the work: Patients with type 1 diabetes made fewer insertions and deleted more nucleotides at VDJ recombination sites, implying thymic rearrangement abnormalities. PCR might favor shorter templates, but patient and control samples were amplified and corrected together, so any skew would affect both groups equally. Naive, central memory and regulatory TCRB repertoires appeared more similar among patients than among healthy donors. A moderate but significant shortening of TCRB CDR3 length was observed in type 1 diabetes patients in all four CD4+ subsets. HLA sub-analyses involved small numbers of individuals, so any influence of HLA type on TCRB rearrangement remained unresolved. Because cDNA was sequenced instead of genomic DNA, highly expressing activated cells could be over-represented, though the groups showed no difference in activation or CD3 levels.

The sample taken for sequencing was central memory CD4+ T cells from blood. This clonotype was sampled from a man aged 25 to 40 with type 1 diabetes.

The CDR3 region reads CASSLTGGGSYEQYF. DNA sequence: TGTGCCAGCAGTTTAACAGGGGGCGGCTCTTACGAGCAGTACTTC. The rearrangement joined TRBV28 to TRBJ2-7; 9 bases in the junction line up with TRBD1. From cysteine to phenylalanine, the CDR3 is 15 amino acids long. The CDR3 DNA has 45 bases and is translated from base 1. V is cut back by 2 bases and J by 4 bases, with 6 bases in the junction unmatched. CDR1 and CDR2, looked up from the germline V gene, are MDHEN and SYDVKM. Full variable domain (CDR3 extended with the reference TRBV28 and TRBJ2-7 proteins): DVKVTQSSRYLVKRTGEKVFLECVQDMDHENMFWYRQDPGLGLRLIYFSYDVKMKEKGDIPEGYSVSREKKERFSLILESASTNQTSMYLCASSLTGGGSYEQYFGPGTRLTVT.